This record covers a single TCR beta chain. The antigen remains unidentified. Use of 60 Vbeta and 13 Jbeta primers characterized the PCR. Profiling relied on immunoSEQ multiplex PCR, and the TCRdb table lists in-frame clones only, not all of them. This sample has 150,000 to 200,000 clones; roughly 85% occur once, and the top ten carry 1%. Per germline, CDR1 SGHAT and CDR2 FQNNGV. This CDR3 comprises 19 residues. V lost 5 bases to trimming and J lost 1 base, with 23 bases between them. This sample was included in a study of cytomegalovirus exposure and HLA in healthy donors. Regarding the study as a whole: It was reportedly the case that the classifier diagnosed cytomegalovirus status with high specificity and sensitivity.

The chain combines TRBV11-2 with TRBJ2-2; D is perhaps TRBD2 (6 bases). The origin of this receptor is a boy younger than 10 in good health and CMV-seronegative. The sequencing sample was made of PBMCs. The CDR3 bases are TGTGCCAGCAGCATCCTGCAACTAGCTCGAGCGAAGAACACCGGGGAGCTGTTTTTT. Translation: CASSILQLARAKNTGELFF.